These 22 T cell receptor beta chains came from one sample sequenced in a study of OX40 agonist ivuxolimab in advanced cancers. The method was immunoSEQ multiplex PCR; TCRdb's version includes in-frame clones alone and lacks a portion of them. The data contain approximately 58,000 clones, 85% to 95% of them seen just once; the ten biggest clones take up roughly 0.45%. Sequencing was performed on CD4+ or CD8+ T cells sorted from blood, taken in a trial of the OX40 agonist ivuxolimab. The receptors were sampled from an adult with an advanced solid tumor such as melanoma, head and neck, liver or kidney cancer.

The chain has TRBV15 and TRBJ1-4; 7 nucleotides line up with TRBD1. The junction had 13 bases not matched to a gene; V was cut back by 5 bases and J by 7 bases. The CDR3 length is 16 residues. CDR1 is LNHNV and CDR2 is YYDKDF in the germline V gene (reference sequence). The CDR3 reads CATSGAWEGGGEKLFF. CDR3 in DNA: TGTGCCACCAGCGGAGCGTGGGAAGGGGGCGGTGAAAAACTGTTTTTT.

The chain has TRBV29-1 and TRBJ2-2, with unresolved D. V gave up 6 bases and J gave up 2 bases, with 10 bases separating them. CDR3 size: 13 residues. CDR1 is SQVTM and CDR2 is ANQGSEA in the germline V gene. This CDR3 reads CSVEADNTGELFF. The CDR3, as DNA: TGCAGCGTAGAGGCGGACAACACCGGGGAGCTGTTTTTT.

The rearrangement links TRBV5-1 to TRBJ2-5; D is uncertain. Germline values: CDR1 SGHRS, CDR2 YFSETQ. Trimming stripped 1 base from V and 4 bases from J, with 11 bases between. This CDR3 contains 14 residues. The CDR3 is CASSLSPGRETQYF. The CDR3 nucleotides are TGCGCCAGCAGCTTGTCTCCAGGAAGAGAGACCCAGTACTTC.

The CDR3 nucleotides read TGTGCCAGCAGCTTAGCGGAGCGGAGCTCCTACAATGAGCAGTTCTTC. It codes for CASSLAERSSYNEQFF. The chain couples TRBV7-9 to TRBJ2-1; the D gene is possibly TRBD2 (5 bases). CDR1 and CDR2 (germline): SEHNR, FQNEAQ (reference sequence). V was trimmed by 0 bases and J by 0 bases, leaving 9 bases between them. This CDR3 contains 16 residues.

The table lists this clone with a few counts. The CDR3 sequence is CASSGREKAFF. For the CDR3, the DNA is TGTGCCAGCAGTGGCCGGGAGAAAGCTTTCTTT. V usage is TRBV27 and J usage is TRBJ1-1; unclear D gene. The CDR3 extends over 11 amino acids. Looked up from germline, CDR1 is MNHEY and CDR2 is SMNVEV (reference sequence). V lost 5 bases and J lost 9, with 10 bases in between.

This clone has only one observation. The V and J genes are TRBV28 and TRBJ1-5; D is undetermined. CDR1 and CDR2 (germline): MDHEN, SYDVKM. The CDR3 sequence is 13 residues long. Trimming left V 5 bases short and J 0 bases short, with 5 bases between. In DNA, the CDR3 is TGTGCCAGCAGTCGAGATAGCAATCAGCCCCAGCATTTT. Translated, it gives CASSRDSNQPQHF.

The chain joins TRBV6-5 to TRBJ2-2; TRBD2 aligns across 10 bases. This CDR3 has 15 residues. J gave up 1 base and V 6 bases, and 2 bases lay outside the gene matches. Germline V gene data show CDR1 as MNHEY and CDR2 as SVGAGI. CDR3 DNA sequence: TGTGCCAGCAGAAGGACTAGCGGGAACACCGGGGAGCTGTTTTTT. It specifies CASRRTSGNTGELFF.

V and J are TRBV30 and TRBJ1-3; 7 bases align to TRBD1. Germline-derived CDR1 and CDR2 are GTSNPN and SVGIG (reference sequence). After removal of 4 bases from V and 1 base from J, the junction contained 4 bases not matched to a gene. CDR3 size: 14 residues. CDR3 coding DNA: TGTGCCTGGACGAAGGGGGCATCTGGAAACACCATATATTTT. This sequence encodes CAWTKGASGNTIYF.

Only a few counts were recorded for this clone. The V and J genes are TRBV1 and TRBJ2-7; the table names TRBD2, a call not compared with the DNA. TRBV1 is designated a pseudogene. The CDR3 has 17 amino acids. CDR3 amino acids: CTSSQDLGLAGFGEQYF. As DNA, the CDR3 is TGCACCAGCAGCCAAGATCTGGGACTAGCGGGATTCGGGGAGCAGTACTTC.

This clone occurred a few times. The J gene is TRBJ1-1, the V gene TRBV14; D ambiguous. The length of the CDR3 is 13 residues. The V gene's germline CDR1 is SGHDN and CDR2 FVKESK. Trimming shortened V by 1 base and J by 4 bases, and 7 bases separated the two germline ends. Written as DNA, the CDR3 is TGTGCCAGCAGCCAAGGGTTGGTCACTGAAGCTTTCTTT. It encodes CASSQGLVTEAFF.

The chain links TRBV6-5 to TRBJ2-7, with TRBD2 matching over 8 bases. The CDR3 extends over 16 amino acids. Germline trimming cut 4 bases from V and 6 bases from J; bases unmatched to any gene: 14. Germline V CDR1 and CDR2: MNHEY, SVGAGI. CDR3 region: CASSWGIVAGTSEQYF. The CDR3 DNA is TGTGCCAGCAGTTGGGGGATCGTCGCCGGGACTAGCGAGCAGTACTTC.

The chain employs TRBV9 and TRBJ2-2; either TRBD1 or TRBD2 may fit D (5 bases each). The V and J ends lost 3 bases and 2 bases respectively, with 11 bases between them. CDR3 size: 15 residues. CDR1 is SGDLS, CDR2 YYNGEE, per germline. The CDR3 region is CASSASGTNTGELFF. DNA for the CDR3: TGTGCCAGCAGCGCTTCCGGGACCAACACCGGGGAGCTGTTTTTT.

This clone is a singleton in its sample. V is TRBV15 and J is TRBJ1-6; TRBD1 aligns across 8 bases. The V and J ends lost 1 base and 5 bases, in that order; junction bases with no gene match: 1. The CDR3 extends over 15 amino acids. Per the germline V gene, CDR1 is LNHNV and CDR2 is YYDKDF (reference sequence). The CDR3 loop reads CATSRGTGNNSPLHF. DNA of the CDR3: TGTGCCACCAGCAGAGGGACAGGGAATAATTCACCCCTCCACTTT.

The chain combines TRBV27 with TRBJ2-1, with 13 bases matching TRBD2. This CDR3 has 14 amino acids. J gave up 8 bases and V 7 bases, and 5 bases lay outside the gene matches. The germline CDR1 and CDR2 sequences are MNHEY and SMNVEV (reference sequence). The CDR3 bases are TGTGCCAGCAAGGGACTAGCGGGATTCGATGAGCAGTTCTTC. Amino acids: CASKGLAGFDEQFF.

The chain couples TRBV7-9 to TRBJ1-3; no clear D gene. V lost 4 bases, J lost 3 bases, and 7 bases lay in between. Germline V gene data show CDR1 as SEHNR and CDR2 as FQNEAQ (reference sequence). The length of the CDR3 is 13 residues. The CDR3, as DNA: TGTGCCAGCAGCTCCGACATTGGAAACACCATATATTTT. Its protein is CASSSDIGNTIYF.

The chain has TRBV7-6 and TRBJ2-7; 9 bases align to TRBD2. Germline loops: CDR1 SGHVS, CDR2 FNYEAQ. The CDR3 length is 18 residues. V shed 1 base and J 0 bases; nucleotides not matched to a gene: 10. The CDR3 coding sequence is TGTGCCAGCAGCTTAGAAGCTGCGACTAGCGGCTACTCCTACGAGCAGTACTTC. It codes for CASSLEAATSGYSYEQYF.

J is TRBJ1-2 and V is TRBV28; D possibly corresponds to TRBD1 (6 bases). The V end lost 6 bases, the J end lost 0 bases, and 14 bases lay between the germline ends. This CDR3 comprises 15 residues. CDR1 and CDR2 from the germline V gene are MDHEN and SYDVKM. The CDR3 here is CASSSGTPANYGYTF. CDR3 bases: TGTGCCAGCAGCTCGGGGACACCCGCTAACTATGGCTACACCTTC.

The chain employs TRBV15 and TRBJ2-1, with 8 nucleotides matching TRBD2. CDR1 and CDR2 from the germline V gene are LNHNV and YYDKDF (reference sequence). V was clipped by 1 base and J by 5 bases; unmatched bases: 4. CDR3 length equals 15 residues. CDR3 coding DNA: TGTGCCACCAGCAGAGCGCCGACTAGCGACAATGAGCAGTTCTTC. Translated, it gives CATSRAPTSDNEQFF.

The chain employs TRBV6-1 and TRBJ1-5; D is ambiguous. Germline CDR1 and CDR2: MNHNS and SASEGT. Between the trimmed V and J ends, which lost 10 bases and 4 bases, there was a span of 20 bases. The CDR3 length is 15 residues. The CDR3 sequence: CATTGGDSRNQPQHF. In nucleotides, the CDR3 is TGTGCCACCACGGGAGGTGACTCTCGAAATCAGCCCCAGCATTTT.

In this sample, this clone turned up once. The chain is built from TRBV5-1 and TRBJ2-1, with 14 nucleotides matching TRBD2. This CDR3 comprises 16 residues. Germline CDR1 SGHRS, CDR2 YFSETQ. V shed 4 bases and J 7 bases; nucleotides not matched to a gene: 7. The CDR3 DNA reads TGCGCCAGCAGCCCGCCGGGACTAGCGGGAGTTAATGAGCAGTTCTTC. Its protein is CASSPPGLAGVNEQFF.

This rearrangement joins TRBV7-9 to TRBJ1-6; TRBD1 might be the D (5 bases). The germline V gene has CDR1 SEHNR and CDR2 FQNEAQ (reference sequence). There are 17 residues in the CDR3. Trimming took 3 bases from V and 5 from J, leaving 17 bases between them. The DNA for the CDR3 is TGTGCCAGCAGCTTGGGGGTTGGCAGAGACGATAATTCACCCCTCCACTTT. Amino acids: CASSLGVGRDDNSPLHF.

V gene TRBV5-1 combines with J gene TRBJ2-3; a weak D match, TRBD2 (6 bases). This CDR3 contains 14 residues. V gave up 3 bases and J gave up 7 bases, with 15 bases separating them. From germline, CDR1 is SGHRS and CDR2 YFSETQ. CDR3 DNA: TGCGCCAGCAGCTCCTTCGGGAGCGTGAATACGCAGTATTTT. Translated, it gives CASSSFGSVNTQYF. Filled out from reference TRBV5-1 and TRBJ2-3, the complete variable domain reads KAGVTQTPRYLIKTRGQQVTLSCSPISGHRSVSWYQQTPGQGLQFLFEYFSETQRNKGNFPGRFSGRQFSNSRSEMNVSTLELGDSALYLCASSSFGSVNTQYFGPGTRLTVL.